This TCR beta chain was captured by sequencing in a study of cytomegalovirus exposure and HLA in healthy donors. Study-level findings and limits: Later analysis identified a missense DCLRE1C variant that was linked to TCR beta V- and J-gene trimming. The productive fraction for most TCR beta V segments was about 90% or about 30% in an earlier analysis.

The CDR3 is made up of 15 amino acids. CDR1 is SGHAT and CDR2 is FQNNGV in the germline V gene. J gave up 6 bases and V 5 bases, and 10 bases lay outside the gene matches. On this clone: Antigen unknown.

Primers included in the PCR were 60 Vbeta and 13 Jbeta primers. Method: immunoSEQ multiplex PCR; TCRdb's copy keeps in-frame clones and lacks some. The sample shows 200,000 or so clones, roughly four fifths of them seen only once. The gene calls are TRBV11-2 and TRBJ1-2, with 9 nucleotides matching TRBD1. The sequenced sample consisted of PBMCs. The clonotype was recovered from a woman aged 18-29 years in good health and CMV-seropositive. Written as DNA, the CDR3 is TGTGCCAGCAGCGCTAGTGGGGACAGGGTTCATGGCTACACCTTC. This encodes CASSASGDRVHGYTF.